The entry below gives a single TCR beta chain sequence along with its context. This sample was included in a study of patients and donors after allogeneic stem cell transplantation. Germline CDR1 and CDR2: SNHLY and FYNNEI. This CDR3 region has 10 residues. V dropped 4 bases and J dropped 5 bases, with 3 bases sitting between them. One entry per CDR3 protein results from TCRdb running MiXCR on the RT-PCR reads. The table shows hundreds of thousands of distinct CDR3 sequences, with approximately 16% occurring only once. The chain is built from TRBV2 and TRBJ2-7; D ambiguous. The sequencing input was blood, either unsorted or a sorted T cell fraction (not recorded which). This clonotype was obtained from a human donor who was either an allogeneic HSCT recipient or a stem cell or donor lymphocyte infusion donor (not recorded which). It is not recorded whose cells these are; they may come from a transplant donor. The CDR3 DNA reads as TGTGCCAGCAGTGTGAACGAGCAGTACTTC. Protein product: CASSVNEQYF.